What follows describes a single T cell receptor (beta chain). This clonotype showed up many times. No antigen is known for it. No per-base quality is available; no much larger clone lies one base away. This entry belongs to a study of spatial heterogeneity in lung cancer (dated 2019 in TCRdb). General notes on the study: Beta-chain transcripts were consistently detected in greater numbers than alpha-chain transcripts, which likely reflected higher beta-chain transcript abundance. In the raw uncorrected reads, each unique combination of TCR and UMI appeared more than ten times on average. In non-small cell lung cancer, the study quantitatively compared TCR alpha and beta repertoires across several tumor regions, matched nontumor lung, and blood. Nonsynonymous mutation counts, determined by whole-exome sequencing of tumor tissue, were related to features of the TCR repertoire. Both alpha and beta chains were TCR-sequenced in samples taken at surgery, namely 220 tumor regions, 61 to 65 matched nontumor lung samples and just over 55 PBMC samples.

The junction shows trimming of 7 bases on V and 5 bases on J, and the gene matches do not reach 8 bases of it. CDR3 length: 16 amino acids, cysteine to phenylalanine. Solely the CDR3 DNA is kept, with 48 bases framed from the first base. Results and caveats for the whole study, not just this receptor: Additional single-cell paired TCR alpha and beta sequencing was considered necessary to confirm, at a functional level, the hypothesis that regional TCRs recognize regional mutations.

According to the study, the label for this sample's time point signals: sample taken at primary tumor resection. Whole RNA extracted from tumor and nontumor lung tissue, or from cryopreserved PBMC samples, was used for TCR sequencing without cell sorting. Donors were 65 to 85 patients with early-stage, untreated non-small cell lung cancer from the lung TRACERx cohort. Only patients for whom sufficient RNA was available from at least two tumor regions were selected for TCR sequencing. A lung pathologist reviewed the tumor and adjacent nontumor lung specimens before the specimens were selected. The library was obtained by 5' RACE. Sequencer: NextSeq 500. In the TCR library protocol, a unique molecular identifier was attached to each TCR cDNA molecule so that PCR and sequencing errors could be corrected. As for how the authors treated the data: TCR identification, UMI-based error correction and CDR3 extraction were all carried out with Decombinator tools. TCRs above a frequency of 2 per 1,000, corresponding to the top 1% of the tumor frequency distribution, were defined as expanded. Each repertoire was subsampled 100 times to 5,000 TCRs, after which Renyi diversity was computed with the R vegan package. CDR3 similarity networks were built from amino acid triplet string-kernel similarity, connecting CDR3s with pairwise similarity above 0.82. The public sequencing data were trimmed at Q25 with fastp and processed into clonotypes with MiXCR by TCRdb, which kept only in-frame beta chains. Each entry merges the rows of one CDR3 protein and shows their most common DNA and genes. TCRdb's processing, not the study's, gives the V and J calls here. The sample data list 2,000 to 2,500 distinct CDR3 sequences, and over 9.5% of these were observed just once. Approximately 23% of the sample is taken by the ten largest.

Sequencing used normal lung tissue next to the tumor, obtained at surgery. The rearranged chain carries TRBV12-3 or TRBV12-4 and TRBJ2-3; 14 central bases correspond to TRBD2. This sequence originates from a male donor with early-stage non-small cell lung cancer. The CDR3 protein is CASTETSGRALDTQYF. The DNA sequence follows: TGTGCCAGCACCGAGACTAGCGGGAGGGCCTTAGATACGCAGTATTTT.